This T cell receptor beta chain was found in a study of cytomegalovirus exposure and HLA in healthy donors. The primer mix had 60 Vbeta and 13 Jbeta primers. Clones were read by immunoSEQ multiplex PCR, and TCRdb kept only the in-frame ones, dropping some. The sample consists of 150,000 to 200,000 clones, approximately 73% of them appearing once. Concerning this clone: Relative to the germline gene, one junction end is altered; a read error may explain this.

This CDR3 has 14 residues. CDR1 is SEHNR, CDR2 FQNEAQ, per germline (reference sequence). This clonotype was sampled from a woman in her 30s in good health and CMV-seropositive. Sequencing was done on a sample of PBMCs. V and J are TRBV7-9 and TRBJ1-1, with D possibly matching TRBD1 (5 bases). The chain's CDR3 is CSSSFSQGNTEAFF. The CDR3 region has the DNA TGTTCCAGCAGCTTTTCTCAGGGGAACACTGAAGCTTTCTTT.